The 10 T cell receptor beta chains in this list originate from one sample, sequenced in a study of early T cells in non-severe SARS-CoV-2 infection. MiXCR, applied by TCRdb to the 5' RACE reads, yields one record per CDR3 protein. The repertoire has tens of thousands of distinct CDR3 sequences, approximately 4.4% of them found once; the top ten carry 7.5% to 8.5%. The sequenced sample consisted of whole blood. The receptors derive from an adult who was a healthcare worker with PCR-confirmed SARS-CoV-2 infection or an uninfected control (not recorded which).

This clonotype was picked up a small number of times. The genes are TRBV10-2 and TRBJ1-2, with D unresolved. The germline CDR1 and CDR2 sequences are WSHSY and SAAADI. Deletions cut 5 bases from V and 8 bases from J, with 15 bases between. The CDR3 runs to 13 residues. The DNA of the CDR3 is TGCGCCAGCAGTAGTCACGGATTTTTGGGCTACACCTTC. Amino acids: CASSSHGFLGYTF.

The rearrangement uses TRBV10-2 and TRBJ2-7; tentative D call: TRBD1 (5 bases). Trimming took 5 bases from V and 0 from J, leaving 14 bases between them. Germline lookup yields CDR1 WSHSY and CDR2 SAAADI. The CDR3 spans 15 residues. CDR3 bases: TGCGCCAGCAGTAAATTCCCCAGGGTCTCCTACGAGCAGTACTTC. Translation: CASSKFPRVSYEQYF.

This clonotype was seen a handful of times. V and J are TRBV7-9 and TRBJ2-5; D remains unclear. The germline V gene has CDR1 SEHNR and CDR2 FQNEAQ (reference sequence). The CDR3 has 15 residues. Trimming pared 6 bases from V and 4 bases from J, leaving 18 bases between. For the CDR3, the DNA is TGTGCCAGCAGTACGACGGTGCCGGGTAGAGAGACCCAGTACTTC. Translation gives CASSTTVPGRETQYF.

The V gene is TRBV15, the J gene TRBJ1-3; weak D call: TRBD1 (5 bases). Germline assignment: CDR1 LNHNV and CDR2 YYDKDF (reference sequence). The CDR3 contains 15 residues. V was shortened by 2 bases and J by 4 bases, with 12 bases between the two germline ends. CDR3 DNA sequence: TGTGCCACCAGCAGACAGGGTAGGAAAGGAAACACCATATATTTT. Translation gives CATSRQGRKGNTIYF.

V usage is TRBV11-2 and J usage is TRBJ1-4; no clear D gene. Trimming cost V 1 base and J 5 bases, with 11 bases left between them. This CDR3 has 15 residues. The germline gives CDR1 SGHAT, CDR2 FQNNGV. This CDR3 reads CASSLAAGNNEKLFF. The CDR3 DNA sequence: TGTGCCAGCAGCTTAGCTGCGGGAAACAATGAAAAACTGTTTTTT.

The table lists this clonotype with many counts. The chain couples TRBV29-1 to TRBJ2-3; D unresolved. Per the germline V gene, CDR1 is SQVTM and CDR2 is ANQGSEA. The V end lost 4 bases, the J end lost 0 bases, and 11 bases lay between the germline ends. The CDR3 spans 14 residues. DNA for the CDR3: TGCAGCGTTGTTGGTGGGCAAAGCACAGATACGCAGTATTTT. It specifies CSVVGGQSTDTQYF.

In its sample, this clonotype was seen many times. This chain connects TRBV11-2 to TRBJ2-1; TRBD2 agrees at 8 bases. The CDR3 is 16 residues long. Looked up from germline, CDR1 is SGHAT and CDR2 is FQNNGV. The V and J ends lost 5 bases and 7 bases, in that order; junction bases with no gene match: 13. This chain's CDR3 is CASSPTRSGVSNEQFF. CDR3 in DNA: TGTGCCAGCAGCCCCACCCGTAGCGGGGTTAGTAATGAGCAGTTCTTC. The variable domain in full, with the rest retrieved from reference TRBV11-2 and TRBJ2-1, is EAGVAQSPRYKIIEKRQSVAFWCNPISGHATLYWYQQILGQGPKLLIQFQNNGVVDDSQLPKDRFSAERLKGVDSTLKIQPAKLEDSAVYLCASSPTRSGVSNEQFFGPGTRLTVL.

This clonotype has ten or more counts. This chain connects TRBV2 to TRBJ2-2, with 8 bases aligning to TRBD1. V shed 6 bases and J 0 bases; nucleotides not matched to a gene: 9. CDR3 size: 17 residues. CDR1 and CDR2 from the germline V gene are SNHLY and FYNNEI. CDR3 amino acids: CASRGTGLLANTGELFF. The DNA of the CDR3 is TGTGCCAGCAGAGGGACAGGCCTACTTGCGAACACCGGGGAGCTGTTTTTT.

The chain couples TRBV6-2 or TRBV6-3 to TRBJ1-1; D gene uncertain. The germline gives CDR1 MNHEY, CDR2 SVGEGT. V shed 6 bases and J shed 4 bases, with 24 bases lying between them. The CDR3 covers 17 residues. The CDR3 region has the DNA TGTGCCAGCAGCCCTCCCAGCAGTCATACTACTGGCACTGAAGCTTTCTTT. Amino acids: CASSPPSSHTTGTEAFF.

This clonotype has more than one count but fewer than ten. V is TRBV6-6 and J is TRBJ1-2; tentative D call: TRBD1 (5 bases). CDR3 size: 14 residues. Germline V gene data show CDR1 as MNHNY and CDR2 as SVGAGI (reference sequence). V lost 2 bases and J lost 8, with 15 bases in between. Written as DNA, the CDR3 is TGTGCCAGCAGTTACGATTCCAGGGCTGAAGGCTACACCTTC. Translation gives CASSYDSRAEGYTF.